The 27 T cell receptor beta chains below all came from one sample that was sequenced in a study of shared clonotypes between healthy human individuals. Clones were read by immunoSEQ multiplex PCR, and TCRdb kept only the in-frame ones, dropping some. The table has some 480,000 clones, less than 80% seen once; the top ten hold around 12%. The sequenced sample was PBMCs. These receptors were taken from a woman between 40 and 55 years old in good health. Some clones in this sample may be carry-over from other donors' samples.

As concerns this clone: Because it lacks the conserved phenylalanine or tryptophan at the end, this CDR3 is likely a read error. The CDR3 bases are TGTGCCAGCAGCTCGGGGCAATGGAAGGGCGAGCAGTACTTA. Residues: CASSSGQWKGEQYL. The chain uses TRBV5-4 and TRBJ2-7; D tentatively fits TRBD1 or TRBD2 (5 bases each). The CDR3 is 14 residues long. V was trimmed by 3 bases and J by 6 bases, leaving 16 bases between them. The germline gives CDR1 SGHNT, CDR2 YYREEE (reference sequence).

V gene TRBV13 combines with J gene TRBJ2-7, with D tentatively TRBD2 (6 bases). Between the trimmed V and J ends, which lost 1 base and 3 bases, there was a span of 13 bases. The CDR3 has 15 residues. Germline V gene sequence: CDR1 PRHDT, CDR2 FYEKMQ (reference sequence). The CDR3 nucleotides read TGTGCCAGCAGCTTAGTTAGATCGGGGGACTACGAGCAGTACTTC. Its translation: CASSLVRSGDYEQYF.

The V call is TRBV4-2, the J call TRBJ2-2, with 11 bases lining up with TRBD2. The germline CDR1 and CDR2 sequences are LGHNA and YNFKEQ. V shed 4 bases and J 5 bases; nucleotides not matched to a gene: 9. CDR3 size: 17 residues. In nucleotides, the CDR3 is TGTGCCAGCAGCCTATCGACTAGCGGGAAAGGGACCGGGGAGCTGTTTTTT. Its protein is CASSLSTSGKGTGELFF.

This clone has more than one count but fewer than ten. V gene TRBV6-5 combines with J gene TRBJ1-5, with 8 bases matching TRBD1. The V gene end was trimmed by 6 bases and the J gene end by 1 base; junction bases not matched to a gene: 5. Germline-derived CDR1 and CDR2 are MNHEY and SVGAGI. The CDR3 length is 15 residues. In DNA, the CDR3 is TGTGCCAGCAGCTCCACAGGGGGAAGCAATCAGCCCCAGCATTTT. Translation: CASSSTGGSNQPQHF.

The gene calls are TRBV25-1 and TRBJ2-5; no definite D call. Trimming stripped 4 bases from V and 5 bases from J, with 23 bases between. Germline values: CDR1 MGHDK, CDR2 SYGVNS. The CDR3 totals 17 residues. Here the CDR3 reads CASSGRHADRPRETQYF. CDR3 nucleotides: TGTGCCAGCAGTGGGAGACACGCGGACCGCCCGCGGGAGACCCAGTACTTC.

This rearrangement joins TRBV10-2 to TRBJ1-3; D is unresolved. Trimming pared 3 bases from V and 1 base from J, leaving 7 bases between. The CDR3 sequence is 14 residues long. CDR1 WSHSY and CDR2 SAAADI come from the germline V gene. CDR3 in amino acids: CASSDAGSGNTIYF. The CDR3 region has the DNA TGCGCCAGCAGTGATGCGGGGTCTGGAAACACCATATATTTT.

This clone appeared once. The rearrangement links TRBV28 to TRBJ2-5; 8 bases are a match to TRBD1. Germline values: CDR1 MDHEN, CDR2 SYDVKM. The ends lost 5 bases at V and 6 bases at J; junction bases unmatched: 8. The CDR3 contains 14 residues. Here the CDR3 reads CASSPLDRAQTQYF. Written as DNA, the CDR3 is TGTGCCAGCAGTCCGCTGGACAGGGCTCAGACCCAGTACTTC.

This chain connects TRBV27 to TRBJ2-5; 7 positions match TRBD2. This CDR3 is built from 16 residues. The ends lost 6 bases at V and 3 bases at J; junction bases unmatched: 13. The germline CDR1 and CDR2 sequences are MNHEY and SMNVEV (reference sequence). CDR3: CASRALTSNLKETQYF. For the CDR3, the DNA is TGTGCCAGCAGAGCCCTGACTAGCAACCTTAAAGAGACCCAGTACTTC.

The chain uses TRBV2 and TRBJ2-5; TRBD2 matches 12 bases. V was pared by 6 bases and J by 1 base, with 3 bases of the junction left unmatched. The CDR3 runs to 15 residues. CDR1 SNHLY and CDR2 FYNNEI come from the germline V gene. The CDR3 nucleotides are TGTGCCAGCAGGCCGACTAGCGGGGGCCAAGAGACCCAGTACTTC. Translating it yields CASRPTSGGQETQYF.

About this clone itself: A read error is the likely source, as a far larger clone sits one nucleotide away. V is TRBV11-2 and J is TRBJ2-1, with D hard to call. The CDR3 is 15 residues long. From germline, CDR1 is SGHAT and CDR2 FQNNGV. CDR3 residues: CASGLVPEAYNEQFF. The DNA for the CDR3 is TGTGCCAGCGGCTTAGTTCCAGAGGCCTACAATGAGCAGTTCTTC.

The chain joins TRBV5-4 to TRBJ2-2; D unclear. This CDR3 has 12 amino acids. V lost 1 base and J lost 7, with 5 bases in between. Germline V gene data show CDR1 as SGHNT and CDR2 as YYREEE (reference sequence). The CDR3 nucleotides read TGTGCCAGCAGCTTGCCCGACGGGGAGCTGTTTTTT. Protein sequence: CASSLPDGELFF. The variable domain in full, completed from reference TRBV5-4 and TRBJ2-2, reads ETGVTQSPTHLIKTRGQQVTLRCSSQSGHNTVSWYQQALGQGPQFIFQYYREEENGRGNFPPRFSGLQFPNYSSELNVNALELDDSALYLCASSLPDGELFFGEGSRLTVL.

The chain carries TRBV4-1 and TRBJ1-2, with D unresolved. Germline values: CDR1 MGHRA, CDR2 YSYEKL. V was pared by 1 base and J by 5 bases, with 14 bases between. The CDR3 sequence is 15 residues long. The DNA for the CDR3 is TGCGCCAGCAGCCAAGGAAGCGACAATAAGTATGGCTACACCTTC. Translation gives CASSQGSDNKYGYTF.

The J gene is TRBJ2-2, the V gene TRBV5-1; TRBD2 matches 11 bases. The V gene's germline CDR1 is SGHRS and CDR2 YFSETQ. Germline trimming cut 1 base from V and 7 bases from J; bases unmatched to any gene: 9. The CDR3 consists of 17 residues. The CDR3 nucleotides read TGCGCCAGCAGCTTGACTGGACTAGCGGGTGATGACGGGGAGCTGTTTTTT. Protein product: CASSLTGLAGDDGELFF.

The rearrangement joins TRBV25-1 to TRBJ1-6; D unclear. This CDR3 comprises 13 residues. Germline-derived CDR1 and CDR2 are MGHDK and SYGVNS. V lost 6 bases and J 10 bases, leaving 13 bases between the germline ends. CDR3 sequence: CASREDPYSPLHF. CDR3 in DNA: TGTGCCAGCAGGGAAGACCCTTACTCACCCCTCCACTTT.

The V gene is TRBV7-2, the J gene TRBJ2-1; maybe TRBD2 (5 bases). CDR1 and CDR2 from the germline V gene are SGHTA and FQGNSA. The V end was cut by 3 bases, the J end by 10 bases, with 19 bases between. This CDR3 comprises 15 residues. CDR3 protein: CASSLRTSPLAEQFF. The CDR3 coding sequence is TGTGCCAGCAGCTTGCGGACTTCACCCTTGGCAGAGCAGTTCTTC.

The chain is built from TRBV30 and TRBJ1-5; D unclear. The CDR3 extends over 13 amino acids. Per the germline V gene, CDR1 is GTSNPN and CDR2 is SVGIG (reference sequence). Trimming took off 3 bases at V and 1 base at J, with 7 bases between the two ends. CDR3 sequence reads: CAWSTGSNQPQHF. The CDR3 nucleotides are TGTGCCTGGAGCACTGGGAGCAATCAGCCCCAGCATTTT.

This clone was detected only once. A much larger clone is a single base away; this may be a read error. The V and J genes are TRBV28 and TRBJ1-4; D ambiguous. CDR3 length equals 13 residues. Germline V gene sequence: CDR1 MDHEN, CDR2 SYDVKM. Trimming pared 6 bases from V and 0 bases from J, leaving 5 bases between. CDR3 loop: CASRNATNEKLFF. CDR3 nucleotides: TGTGCCAGCAGAAACGCAACTAATGAAAAACTGTTTTTT.

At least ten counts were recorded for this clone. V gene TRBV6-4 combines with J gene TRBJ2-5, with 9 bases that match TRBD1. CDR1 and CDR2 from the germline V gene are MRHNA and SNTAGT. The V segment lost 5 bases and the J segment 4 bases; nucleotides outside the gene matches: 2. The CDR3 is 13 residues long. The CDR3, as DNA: TGTGCCAGCAGTTCGGACAGGGGAGAGACCCAGTACTTC. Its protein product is CASSSDRGETQYF.

CDR3 DNA: TGTGCCAGCAAGGCATGGGCAATACCCTCGACTAGCGGGGGCCGAGATACGCAGTATTTT. As protein: CASKAWAIPSTSGGRDTQYF. V gene TRBV28 combines with J gene TRBJ2-3; the match to TRBD2 covers 12 bases. CDR1 and CDR2 from the germline V gene are MDHEN and SYDVKM. The length of the CDR3 is 20 residues. Trimming took 7 bases from V and 5 from J; bases not matched to a gene: 22.

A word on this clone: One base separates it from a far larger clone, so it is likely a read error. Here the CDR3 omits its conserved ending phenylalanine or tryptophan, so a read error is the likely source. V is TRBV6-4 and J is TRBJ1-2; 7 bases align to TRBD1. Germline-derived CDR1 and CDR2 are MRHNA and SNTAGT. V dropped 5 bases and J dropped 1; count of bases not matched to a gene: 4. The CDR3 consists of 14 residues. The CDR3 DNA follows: TGTGCCAGCAGTCGGGACAGAAGTAACTATGGCTACACCTCC. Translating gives CASSRDRSNYGYTS.

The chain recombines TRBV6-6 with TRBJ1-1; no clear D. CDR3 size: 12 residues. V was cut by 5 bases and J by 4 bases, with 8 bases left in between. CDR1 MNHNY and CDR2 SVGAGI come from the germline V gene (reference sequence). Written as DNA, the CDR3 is TGTGCCAGCAGTCAAACTTCCACTGAAGCTTTCTTT. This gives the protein CASSQTSTEAFF.

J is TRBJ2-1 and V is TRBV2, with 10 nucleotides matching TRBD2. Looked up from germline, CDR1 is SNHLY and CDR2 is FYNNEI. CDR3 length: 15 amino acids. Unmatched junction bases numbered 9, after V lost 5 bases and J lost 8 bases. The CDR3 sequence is CASSPRLAGVYEQFF. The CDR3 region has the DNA TGTGCCAGCAGTCCCCGGCTAGCGGGAGTCTATGAGCAGTTCTTC.

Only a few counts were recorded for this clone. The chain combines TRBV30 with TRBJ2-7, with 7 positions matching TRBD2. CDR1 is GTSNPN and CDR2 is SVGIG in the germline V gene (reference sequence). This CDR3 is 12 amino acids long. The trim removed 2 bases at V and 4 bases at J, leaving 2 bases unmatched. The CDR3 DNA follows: TGTGCCTGGAGTAATAGCGGGTACGAGCAGTACTTC. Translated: CAWSNSGYEQYF.

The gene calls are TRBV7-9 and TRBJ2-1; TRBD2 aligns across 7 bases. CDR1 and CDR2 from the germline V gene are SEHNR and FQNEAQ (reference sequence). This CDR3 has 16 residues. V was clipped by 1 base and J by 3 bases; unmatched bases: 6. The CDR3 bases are TGTGCCAGCAGCTTAGGAGCGGGAAATCTCTACAATGAGCAGTTCTTC. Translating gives CASSLGAGNLYNEQFF.

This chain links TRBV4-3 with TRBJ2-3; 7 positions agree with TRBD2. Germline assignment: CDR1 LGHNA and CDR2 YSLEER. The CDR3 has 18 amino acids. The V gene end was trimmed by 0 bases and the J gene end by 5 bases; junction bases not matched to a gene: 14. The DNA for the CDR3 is TGCGCCAGCAGCCAAGACGTTGTCCGGGGGGAGGCGGTAGATACGCAGTATTTT. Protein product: CASSQDVVRGEAVDTQYF.

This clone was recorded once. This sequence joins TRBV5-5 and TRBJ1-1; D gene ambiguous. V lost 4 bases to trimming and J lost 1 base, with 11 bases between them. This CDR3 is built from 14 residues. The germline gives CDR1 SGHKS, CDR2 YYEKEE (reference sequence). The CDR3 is CASSRIRENTEAFF. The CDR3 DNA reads TGTGCCAGCAGCAGGATCCGGGAGAACACTGAAGCTTTCTTT.

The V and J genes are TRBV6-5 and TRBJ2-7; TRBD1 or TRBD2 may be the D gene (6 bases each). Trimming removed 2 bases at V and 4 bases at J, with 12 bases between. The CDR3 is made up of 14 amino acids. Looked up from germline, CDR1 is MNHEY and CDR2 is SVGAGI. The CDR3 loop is CASSYVRGEYEQYF. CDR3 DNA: TGTGCCAGCAGTTACGTTAGGGGGGAGTACGAGCAGTACTTC.